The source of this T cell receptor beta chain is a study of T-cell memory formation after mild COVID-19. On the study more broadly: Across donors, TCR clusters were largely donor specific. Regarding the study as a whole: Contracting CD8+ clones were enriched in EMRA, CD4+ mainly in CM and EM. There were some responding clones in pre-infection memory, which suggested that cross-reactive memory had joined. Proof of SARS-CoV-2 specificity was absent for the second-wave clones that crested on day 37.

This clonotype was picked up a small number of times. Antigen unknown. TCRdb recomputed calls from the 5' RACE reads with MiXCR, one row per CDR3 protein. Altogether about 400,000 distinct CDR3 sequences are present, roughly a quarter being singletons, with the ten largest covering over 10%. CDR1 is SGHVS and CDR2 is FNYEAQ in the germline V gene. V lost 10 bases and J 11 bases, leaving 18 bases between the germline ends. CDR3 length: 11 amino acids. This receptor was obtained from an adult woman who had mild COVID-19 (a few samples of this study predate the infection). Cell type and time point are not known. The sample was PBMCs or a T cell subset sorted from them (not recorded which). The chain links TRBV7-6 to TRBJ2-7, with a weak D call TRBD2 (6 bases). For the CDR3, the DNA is TGTGCCATACAAGGTCGCAGGAGGGAGTACTTC. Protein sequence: CAIQGRRREYF.